This T cell receptor beta chain was identified in a study of shared clonotypes between healthy human individuals. Study in general: The study used three CD4 naive, three CD4 memory, two CD8 naive and one CD8 memory plate per donor.

Naive CD8 cells lacked CD45RO and underwent positive selection for CCR7, leaving out terminally differentiated effector memory CD45RA+ cells. The CDR3 loop spans 15 amino acids. V lost 1 base to trimming and J lost 4 bases, with 13 bases between them. Germline CDR1 SGHDN, CDR2 FVKESK. Produced via immunoSEQ multiplex PCR; TCRdb's table is partial and in-frame only. Of about 2,100,000 clones in the sample, more than 85% were seen once. The chain carries TRBV14 and TRBJ1-1; weak D call: TRBD1 (5 bases). The sample comprised naive CD8+ T cells from PBMCs. This TCR was sampled from a man aged 18 to 35 in good health. Some clones in this sample may be carry-over from other donors' samples. CDR3 amino acids: CASSQVRGLSTEAFF. CDR3 DNA sequence: TGTGCCAGCAGCCAAGTTCGGGGGTTAAGCACTGAAGCTTTCTTT.